A single sample is the source of the 13 T cell receptor beta chains below, sequenced in a study of T cell clones after liver transplantation. TCRdb's copy holds only in-frame clones and misses some; the assay was immunoSEQ multiplex PCR. The table lists tens of thousands of clones, about 70% of them singletons. The sample consisted of CD4+ T cells from blood, taken before liver transplant. These receptors were obtained from a human donor who received a liver transplant.

The chain recombines TRBV6-5 with TRBJ1-2, with 7 bases fitting TRBD1. The CDR3 covers 14 residues. Trimming removed 8 bases from V and 5 bases from J; junction bases left unmatched: 11. Germline CDR1 is MNHEY and CDR2 is SVGAGI. The CDR3 sequence: CASGQTGTVYGYTF. As DNA, the CDR3 is TGTGCCAGCGGTCAAACCGGGACAGTGTATGGCTACACCTTC.

The gene calls are TRBV6-1 and TRBJ1-2; a possible D gene is TRBD1 (5 bases). The V end was cut by 6 bases, the J end by 4 bases, with 12 bases between. The CDR3 length is 13 residues. Germline CDR1 is MNHNS and CDR2 is SASEGT. The CDR3 region is CASSPGHLYGYTF. The CDR3 DNA reads as TGTGCCAGCAGCCCTGGACACCTCTATGGCTACACCTTC.

The chain recombines TRBV29-1 with TRBJ2-2; tentatively, D is TRBD2 (6 bases). V lost 1 base to trimming and J lost 4 bases, with 7 bases between them. This CDR3 comprises 13 residues. Germline lookup yields CDR1 SQVTM and CDR2 ANQGSEA. CDR3 region: CSVEAGGTGELFF. The CDR3 DNA is TGCAGCGTTGAAGCCGGGGGCACCGGGGAGCTGTTTTTT.

This sequence joins TRBV5-1 and TRBJ1-3, with D possibly being TRBD1 (5 bases). Trimming took 3 bases from V and 0 from J, leaving 10 bases between them. Germline CDR1 reads SGHRS; CDR2 reads YFSETQ. This CDR3 region has 15 residues. This CDR3 is CASSWTPSSGNTIYF. Here the CDR3 DNA reads TGCGCCAGCAGCTGGACACCGAGCTCTGGAAACACCATATATTTT.

This chain uses TRBV6-6 with TRBJ2-7; 8 bases agree with TRBD1. The CDR3 has 15 residues. Germline values: CDR1 MNHNY, CDR2 SVGAGI (reference sequence). Trimming at V came to 6 bases and at J to 3 bases, leaving 10 bases not matched to a gene. The CDR3 sequence: CASSRRTGINYEQYF. The CDR3 DNA follows: TGTGCCAGCAGCCGTAGGACAGGGATCAACTACGAGCAGTACTTC.

The chain links TRBV4-2 to TRBJ2-5; 7 bases are a match to TRBD2. CDR1 LGHNA and CDR2 YNFKEQ come from the germline V gene. The CDR3 spans 15 residues. V shed 0 bases, J shed 2 bases, and the junction held 3 bases outside the gene matches. As DNA, the CDR3 is TGTGCCAGCAGCCAAGAAGTGCGGGGGCAAGAGACCCAGTACTTC. Its protein product is CASSQEVRGQETQYF.

This chain uses TRBV7-9 with TRBJ2-1; weak D call: TRBD1 (5 bases). The ends were cut back, 0 bases at V and 4 bases at J, with 10 bases in the middle. Germline V gene data show CDR1 as SEHNR and CDR2 as FQNEAQ (reference sequence). The CDR3 is made up of 15 amino acids. CDR3 in amino acids: CASSLAQGRYNEQFF. The CDR3 region has the DNA TGTGCCAGCAGCTTAGCTCAGGGCCGTTACAATGAGCAGTTCTTC. The full variable domain, rest sourced from reference TRBV7-9 and TRBJ2-1, is DTGVSQNPRHKITKRGQNVTFRCDPISEHNRLYWYRQTLGQGPEFLTYFQNEAQLEKSRLLSDRFSAERPKGSFSTLEIQRTEQGDSAMYLCASSLAQGRYNEQFFGPGTRLTVL.

The chain links TRBV28 to TRBJ1-2; 8 nucleotides match TRBD1. This CDR3 region has 17 residues. Germline CDR1 reads MDHEN; CDR2 reads SYDVKM. V lost 4 bases, J lost 4 bases, and 14 bases stayed unmatched. CDR3 residues: CASSWGRTGLHVYGYTF. The CDR3 DNA follows: TGTGCCAGCAGTTGGGGTAGGACAGGGCTCCACGTCTATGGCTACACCTTC.

Comment on this clone: One end of the junction is discordant with germline, which a read error may explain. The chain joins TRBV5-4 to TRBJ1-4, with D hard to call. In germline, CDR1 is SGHNT, CDR2 YYREEE (reference sequence). The CDR3 loop spans 13 amino acids. The CDR3 nucleotides are TGTGCCAGCAGTGTGGGTACTAATGAAAAGCTGTTTTTT. Its translation is CASSVGTNEKLFF.

This chain joins TRBV6-1 and TRBJ1-5; no clear D gene. CDR1 is MNHNS, CDR2 SASEGT, per germline. Trimming removed 7 bases from V and 1 base from J, with 14 bases in between. This CDR3 is 15 amino acids long. The CDR3 coding sequence is TGTGCCAGCACCGAGGTCATGACGAGCAATCAGCCCCAGCATTTT. It specifies CASTEVMTSNQPQHF.

V is TRBV28 and J is TRBJ2-3, with a tentative D call TRBD2 (5 bases). Looked up from germline, CDR1 is MDHEN and CDR2 is SYDVKM. Trimming shortened V by 5 bases and J by 2 bases, and 11 bases separated the two germline ends. The CDR3 length is 14 residues. This chain's CDR3 is CASSRPGITDTQYF. The CDR3 DNA follows: TGTGCCAGCAGTCGTCCGGGGATCACAGATACGCAGTATTTT.

The table lists this clone with a few counts. This chain connects TRBV7-9 to TRBJ2-7; tentative D call: TRBD2 (6 bases). CDR1 and CDR2 (germline): SEHNR, FQNEAQ (reference sequence). The CDR3 is made up of 12 amino acids. Deletions cut 3 bases from V and 7 bases from J, with 10 bases between. CDR3 amino acids: CASSLTSGEQYF. In DNA, the CDR3 is TGTGCCAGCAGCTTGACAAGCGGGGAGCAGTACTTC.

The gene calls are TRBV5-1 and TRBJ2-5; 8 bases are shared with TRBD1. Germline V gene data show CDR1 as SGHRS and CDR2 as YFSETQ. The CDR3 totals 14 residues. The J segment lost 5 bases and the V segment lost 7 bases, leaving 10 bases of the junction unmatched. CDR3 in amino acids: CASARGQGRETQYF. In DNA, the CDR3 is TGCGCCAGCGCCCGCGGACAGGGACGTGAGACCCAGTACTTC.